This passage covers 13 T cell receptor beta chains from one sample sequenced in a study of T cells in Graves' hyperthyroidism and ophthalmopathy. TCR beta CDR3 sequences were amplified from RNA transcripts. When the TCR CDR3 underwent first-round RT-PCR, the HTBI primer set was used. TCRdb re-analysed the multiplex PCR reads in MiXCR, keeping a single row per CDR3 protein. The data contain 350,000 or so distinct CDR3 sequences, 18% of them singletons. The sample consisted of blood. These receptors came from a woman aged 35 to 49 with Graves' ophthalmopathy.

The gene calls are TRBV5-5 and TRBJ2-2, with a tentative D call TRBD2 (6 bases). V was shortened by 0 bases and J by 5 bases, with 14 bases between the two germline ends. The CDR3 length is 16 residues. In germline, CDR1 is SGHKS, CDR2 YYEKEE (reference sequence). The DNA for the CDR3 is TGTGCCAGCAGCTTGGCCGGAGGGGCGGAAACCGGGGAGCTGTTTTTT. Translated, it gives CASSLAGGAETGELFF.

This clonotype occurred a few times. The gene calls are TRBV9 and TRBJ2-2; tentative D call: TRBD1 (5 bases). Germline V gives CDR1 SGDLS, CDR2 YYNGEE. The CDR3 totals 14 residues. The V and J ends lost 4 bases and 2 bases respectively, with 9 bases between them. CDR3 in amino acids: CASSPDSNTGELFF. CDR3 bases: TGTGCCAGCAGCCCAGACAGCAACACCGGGGAGCTGTTTTTT.

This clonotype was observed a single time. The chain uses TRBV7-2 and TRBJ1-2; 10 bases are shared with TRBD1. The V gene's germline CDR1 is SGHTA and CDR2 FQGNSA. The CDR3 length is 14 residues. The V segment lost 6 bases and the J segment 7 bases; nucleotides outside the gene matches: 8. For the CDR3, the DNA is TGTGCCAGCAGTATCTTGACAGGGGGCGTTGGCTACACCTTC. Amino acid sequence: CASSILTGGVGYTF.

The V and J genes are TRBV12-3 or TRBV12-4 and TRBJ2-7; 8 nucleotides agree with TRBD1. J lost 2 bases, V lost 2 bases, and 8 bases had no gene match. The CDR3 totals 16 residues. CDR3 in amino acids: CASSLRVDRAAYEQYF. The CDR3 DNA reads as TGTGCCAGCAGTTTACGGGTGGACAGGGCCGCCTACGAGCAGTACTTC.

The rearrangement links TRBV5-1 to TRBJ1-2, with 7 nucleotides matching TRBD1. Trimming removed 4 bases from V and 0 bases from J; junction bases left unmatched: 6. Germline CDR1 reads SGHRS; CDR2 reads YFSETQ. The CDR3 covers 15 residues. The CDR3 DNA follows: TGCGCCAGCAGCACGGGACAGACTCCTAACTATGGCTACACCTTC. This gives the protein CASSTGQTPNYGYTF.

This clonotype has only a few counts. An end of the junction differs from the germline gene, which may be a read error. The CDR3 sequence is CASSGPRVVRGYGYIF. The CDR3 nucleotides read TGTGCCAGCAGCGGCCCCCGGGTAGTGCGCGGCTATGGCTACATCTTC. The J gene is TRBJ1-2, the V gene TRBV28; D gene unclear. This CDR3 region has 16 residues. Germline lookup yields CDR1 MDHEN and CDR2 SYDVKM.

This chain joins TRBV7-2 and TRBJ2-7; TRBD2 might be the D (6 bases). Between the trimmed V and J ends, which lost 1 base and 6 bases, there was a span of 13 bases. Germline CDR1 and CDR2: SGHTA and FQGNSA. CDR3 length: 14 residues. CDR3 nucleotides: TGTGCCAGCAGCTTAGATATGCGCGGGGTCGAGCAGTACTTC. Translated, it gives CASSLDMRGVEQYF. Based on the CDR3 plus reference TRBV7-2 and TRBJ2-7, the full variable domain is GAGVSQSPSNKVTEKGKDVELRCDPISGHTALYWYRQSLGQGLEFLIYFQGNSAPDKSGLPSDRFSAERTGGSVSTLTIQRTQQEDSAVYLCASSLDMRGVEQYFGPGTRLTVT.

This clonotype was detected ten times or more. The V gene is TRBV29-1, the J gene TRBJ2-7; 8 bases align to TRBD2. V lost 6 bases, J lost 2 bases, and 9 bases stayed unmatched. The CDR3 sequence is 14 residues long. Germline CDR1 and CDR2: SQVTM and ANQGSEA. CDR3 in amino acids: CSVGLLAVPYEQYF. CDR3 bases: TGCAGCGTCGGTCTACTAGCGGTTCCCTACGAGCAGTACTTC.

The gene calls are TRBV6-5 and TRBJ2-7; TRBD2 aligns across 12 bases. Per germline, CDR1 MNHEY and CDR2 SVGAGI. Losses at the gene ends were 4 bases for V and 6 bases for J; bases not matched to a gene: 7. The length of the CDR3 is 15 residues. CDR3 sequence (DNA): TGTGCCAGCAGTTCGCTGGGACTAGCGGGTAGCGAGCAGTACTTC. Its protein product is CASSSLGLAGSEQYF.

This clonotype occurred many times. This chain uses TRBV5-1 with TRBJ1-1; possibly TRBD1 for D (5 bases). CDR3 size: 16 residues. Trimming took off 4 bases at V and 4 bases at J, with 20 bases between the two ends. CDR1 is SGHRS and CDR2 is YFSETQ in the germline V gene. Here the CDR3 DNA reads TGCGCCAGCAGCCCAGGGCCTCGAAAGATGAGCACTGAAGCTTTCTTT. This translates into CASSPGPRKMSTEAFF.

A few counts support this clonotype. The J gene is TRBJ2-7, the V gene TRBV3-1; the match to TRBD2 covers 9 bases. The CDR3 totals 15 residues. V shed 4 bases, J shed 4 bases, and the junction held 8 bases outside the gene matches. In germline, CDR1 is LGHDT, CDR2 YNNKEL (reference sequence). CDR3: CASSLEVAGAYEQYF. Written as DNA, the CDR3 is TGTGCCAGCAGCCTCGAGGTAGCGGGGGCGTACGAGCAGTACTTC.

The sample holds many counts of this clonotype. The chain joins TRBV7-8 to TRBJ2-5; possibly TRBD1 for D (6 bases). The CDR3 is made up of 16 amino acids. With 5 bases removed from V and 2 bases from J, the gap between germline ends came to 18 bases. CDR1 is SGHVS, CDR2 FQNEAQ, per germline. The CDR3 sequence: CASSLTRTVLQETQYF. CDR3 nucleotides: TGTGCCAGCAGCCTAACCCGGACAGTCCTACAAGAGACCCAGTACTTC. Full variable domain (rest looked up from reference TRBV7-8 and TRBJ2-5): GAGVSQSPRYKVAKRGQDVALRCDPISGHVSLFWYQQALGQGPEFLTYFQNEAQLDKSGLPSDRFFAERPEGSVSTLKIQRTQQEDSAVYLCASSLTRTVLQETQYFGPGTRLLVL.

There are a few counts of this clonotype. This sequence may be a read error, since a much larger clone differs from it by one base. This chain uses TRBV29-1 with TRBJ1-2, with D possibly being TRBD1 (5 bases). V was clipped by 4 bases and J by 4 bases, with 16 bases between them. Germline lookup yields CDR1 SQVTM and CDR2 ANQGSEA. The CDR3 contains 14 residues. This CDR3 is CSVGGGDAGYGYTF. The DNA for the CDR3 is TGCAGCGTTGGGGGAGGGGATGCGGGCTATGGCTACACCTTC.